This T cell receptor (beta chain) appears in the sequencing data of a study of Tregs in tolerant kidney transplant recipients. Germline loops: CDR1 LNHDA, CDR2 SQIVND (reference sequence). Trimming left V 6 bases short and J 2 bases short, with 11 bases between. CDR3 length equals 14 residues. The study, taken as a whole, reports: Expanding Tregs on activated donor B cells appeared to best identify donor-specific TCRbeta clones. Biological reproducibility was not directly addressed in this study.

Sequencing used immunoSEQ multiplex PCR; TCRdb keeps in-frame clones, though not all of them. The repertoire table contains approximately 50,000 clones. Unstimulated regulatory T cells (CD4+CD25+CD127-), CD4+CD25- non-regulatory cells, CD4 and CD8 cells were FACS-sorted from thawed PBMCs. As regards this clone: The antigen is unknown. The sequence runs out 3 residues before the end of the CDR3; the remainder is reconstructed from the germline J gene.

The receptor comes from a human donor who received a combined kidney and bone marrow transplant. The sample consisted of CD4+ T cells from blood, taken before the transplant. This chain uses TRBV19 with TRBJ1-3; tentatively, D is TRBD1 (5 bases). The CDR3 protein is CASSQGLAGNTIYF. The part of the CDR3 DNA that was read is TGTGCCAGTAGCCAGGGATTAGCTGGAAACACC.